This entry concerns a single TCR beta chain. The target of this receptor is not known. Within one base of it there is no much larger clone, and no base qualities were kept. This sample stems from a study of response to subunit inactivated influenza vaccine listed by TCRdb under 2018. Concerning the study at large: Deep quantitative profiling of the T cell receptor repertoire was used in the study to follow responses to a trivalent subunit inactivated influenza vaccine. The research as a whole found: The authors proposed that each seasonal influenza vaccination may bring in only a limited number of new T cells.

Receptors were amplified or captured by RT-PCR. TCRdb records Illumina HiSeq 2500 as the sequencer. TCRdb trimmed public reads at Q25 via fastp, called clones via MiXCR and kept in-frame beta chains. A single entry per CDR3 protein holds the most common genes and DNA from its merged rows. The sample table shows about 650,000 distinct CDR3 sequences, and around 14% are seen once. Jointly, the top ten make up roughly 11% of the sample. CDR1 MGHRA and CDR2 YSYEKL were looked up in the germline V gene. The CDR3, from cysteine to phenylalanine, totals 16 residues. Only CDR3 DNA remains: 48 bases, in frame from the first base. V sheds 0 bases and J sheds 3 bases, leaving 12 bases between their ends.

The chain joins TRBV4-1 to TRBJ1-3; no D segment can be confidently identified. This TCR was recovered from a middle-aged man who received an inactivated influenza vaccine. Donor details come from another sample of the same person, matched by shared clones. Sequenced material: PBMCs from blood, taken approximately 13 days after vaccination. The encoded CDR3 is CASSQDPGLGGNTIYF. Here is the DNA: TGCGCCAGCAGCCAAGATCCGGGTTTAGGTGGAAACACCATATATTTT.